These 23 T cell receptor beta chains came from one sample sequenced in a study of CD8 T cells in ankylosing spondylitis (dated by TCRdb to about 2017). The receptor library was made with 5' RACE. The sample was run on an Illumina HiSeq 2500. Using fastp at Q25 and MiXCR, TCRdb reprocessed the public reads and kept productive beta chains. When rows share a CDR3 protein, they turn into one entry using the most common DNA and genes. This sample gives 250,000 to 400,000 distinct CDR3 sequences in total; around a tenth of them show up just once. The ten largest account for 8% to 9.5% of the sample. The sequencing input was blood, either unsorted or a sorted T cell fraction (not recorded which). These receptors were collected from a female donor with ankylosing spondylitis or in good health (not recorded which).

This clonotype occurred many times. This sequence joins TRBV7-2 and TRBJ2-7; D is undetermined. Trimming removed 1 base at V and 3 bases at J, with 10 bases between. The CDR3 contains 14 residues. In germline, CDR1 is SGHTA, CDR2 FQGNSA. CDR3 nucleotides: TGTGCCAGCAGCTTAGATAGGCTGAACTACGAGCAGTACTTC. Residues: CASSLDRLNYEQYF.

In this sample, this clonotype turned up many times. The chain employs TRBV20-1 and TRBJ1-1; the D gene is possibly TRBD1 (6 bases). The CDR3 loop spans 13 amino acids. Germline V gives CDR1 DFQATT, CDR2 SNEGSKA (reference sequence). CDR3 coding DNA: TGCAGCGTAGTACAGGGACCGGTCACTGAAGCTTTCTTT. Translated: CSVVQGPVTEAFF.

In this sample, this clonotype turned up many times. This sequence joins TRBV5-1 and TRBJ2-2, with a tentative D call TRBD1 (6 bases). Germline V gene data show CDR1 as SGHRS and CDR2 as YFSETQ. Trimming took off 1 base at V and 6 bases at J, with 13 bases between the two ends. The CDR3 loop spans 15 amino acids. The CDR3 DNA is TGCGCCAGCAGCTTGACAGGGTTTGGTGCCGGGGAGCTGTTTTTT. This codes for CASSLTGFGAGELFF.

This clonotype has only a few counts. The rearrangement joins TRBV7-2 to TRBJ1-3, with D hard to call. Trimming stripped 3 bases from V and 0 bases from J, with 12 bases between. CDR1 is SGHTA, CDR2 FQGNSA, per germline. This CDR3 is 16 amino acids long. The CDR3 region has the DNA TGTGCCAGCAGCTTCAAGGCGGTGAACTCTGGAAACACCATATATTTT. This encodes CASSFKAVNSGNTIYF.

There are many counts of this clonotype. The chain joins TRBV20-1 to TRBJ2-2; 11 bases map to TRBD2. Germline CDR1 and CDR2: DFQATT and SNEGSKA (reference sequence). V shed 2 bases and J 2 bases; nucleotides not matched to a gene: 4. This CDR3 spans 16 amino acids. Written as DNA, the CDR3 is TGCAGTGCTAGACCTAGCGGGAGGCCCAACACCGGGGAGCTGTTTTTT. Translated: CSARPSGRPNTGELFF.

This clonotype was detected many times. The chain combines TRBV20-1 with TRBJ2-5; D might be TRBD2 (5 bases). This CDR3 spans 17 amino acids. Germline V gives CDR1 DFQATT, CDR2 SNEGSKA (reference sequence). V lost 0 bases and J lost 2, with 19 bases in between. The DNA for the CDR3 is TGCAGTGCTAGAGAGAGACTTACCCGGACTTCTCAAGAGACCCAGTACTTC. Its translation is CSARERLTRTSQETQYF.

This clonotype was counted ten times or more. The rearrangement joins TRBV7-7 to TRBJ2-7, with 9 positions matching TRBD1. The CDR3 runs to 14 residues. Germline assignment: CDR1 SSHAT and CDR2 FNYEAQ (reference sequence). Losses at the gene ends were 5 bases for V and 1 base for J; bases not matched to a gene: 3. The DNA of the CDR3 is TGTGCCAGCAGCCAAGACAGGGGGTCCTACGAGCAGTACTTC. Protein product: CASSQDRGSYEQYF.

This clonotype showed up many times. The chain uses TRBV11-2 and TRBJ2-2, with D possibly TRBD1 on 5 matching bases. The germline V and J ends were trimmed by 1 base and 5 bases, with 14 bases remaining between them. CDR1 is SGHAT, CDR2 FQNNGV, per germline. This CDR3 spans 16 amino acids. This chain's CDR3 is CASSLVFAGMTGELFF. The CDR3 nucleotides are TGTGCCAGCAGCTTAGTTTTTGCAGGGATGACCGGGGAGCTGTTTTTT.

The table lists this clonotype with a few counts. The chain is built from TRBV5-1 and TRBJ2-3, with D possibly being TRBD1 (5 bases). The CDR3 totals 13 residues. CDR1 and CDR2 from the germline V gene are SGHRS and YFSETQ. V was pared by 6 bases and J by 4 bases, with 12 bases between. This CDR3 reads CASNKGSPDTQYF. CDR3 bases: TGCGCCAGCAATAAGGGGTCCCCAGATACGCAGTATTTT.

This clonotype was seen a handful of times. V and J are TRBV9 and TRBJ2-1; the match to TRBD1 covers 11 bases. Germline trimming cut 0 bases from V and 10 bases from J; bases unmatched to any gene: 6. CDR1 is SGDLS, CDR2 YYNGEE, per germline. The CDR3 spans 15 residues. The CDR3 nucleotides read TGTGCCAGCAGCGTAGCGGACAGGGGGCCCGGAGAGCAGTTCTTC. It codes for CASSVADRGPGEQFF.

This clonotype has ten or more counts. The CDR3 sequence is CASSQDWGTGVTNVLTF. In DNA form, the CDR3 reads TGCGCCAGCAGCCAAGATTGGGGGACAGGGGTTACCAACGTCCTGACTTTC. The chain recombines TRBV4-3 with TRBJ2-6, with 10 bases matching TRBD1. V was pared by 0 bases and J by 8 bases, with 7 bases of the junction left unmatched. There are 17 residues in the CDR3. CDR1 LGHNA and CDR2 YSLEER come from the germline V gene.

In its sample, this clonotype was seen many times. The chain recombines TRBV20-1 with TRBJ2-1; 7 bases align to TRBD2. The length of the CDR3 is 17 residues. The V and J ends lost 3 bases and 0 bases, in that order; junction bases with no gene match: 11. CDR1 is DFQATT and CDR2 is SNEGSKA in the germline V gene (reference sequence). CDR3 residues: CSARRLAETYSYNEQFF. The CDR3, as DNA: TGCAGTGCTAGGAGGCTAGCGGAAACTTACTCCTACAATGAGCAGTTCTTC.

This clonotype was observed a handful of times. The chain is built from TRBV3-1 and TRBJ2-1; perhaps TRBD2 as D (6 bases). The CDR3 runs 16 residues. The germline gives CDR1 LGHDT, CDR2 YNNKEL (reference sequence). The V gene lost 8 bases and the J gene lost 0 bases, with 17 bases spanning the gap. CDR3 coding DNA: TGTGCCAGCGAGACGGGACTCCGGAGCTCCTACAATGAGCAGTTCTTC. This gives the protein CASETGLRSSYNEQFF.

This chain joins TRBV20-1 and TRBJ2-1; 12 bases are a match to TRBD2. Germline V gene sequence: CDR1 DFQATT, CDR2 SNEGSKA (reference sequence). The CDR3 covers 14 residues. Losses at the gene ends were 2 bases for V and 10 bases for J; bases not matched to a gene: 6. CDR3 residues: CSARRTSGVEEQFF. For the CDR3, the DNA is TGCAGTGCTAGACGGACTAGCGGGGTCGAGGAGCAGTTCTTC.

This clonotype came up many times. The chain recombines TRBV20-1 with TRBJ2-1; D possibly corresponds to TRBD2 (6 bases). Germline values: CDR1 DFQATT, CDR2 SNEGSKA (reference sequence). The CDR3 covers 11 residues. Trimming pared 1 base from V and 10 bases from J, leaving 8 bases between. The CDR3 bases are TGCAGTGCTAGAGGCGGACTAGAGCAGTTCTTC. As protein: CSARGGLEQFF.

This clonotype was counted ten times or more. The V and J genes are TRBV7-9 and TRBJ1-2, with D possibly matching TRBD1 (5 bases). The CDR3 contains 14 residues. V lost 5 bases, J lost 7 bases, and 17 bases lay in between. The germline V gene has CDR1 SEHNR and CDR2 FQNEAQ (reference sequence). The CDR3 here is CASSPSGTLSGYTF. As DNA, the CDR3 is TGTGCCAGCAGCCCCTCCGGGACTTTATCTGGCTACACCTTC.

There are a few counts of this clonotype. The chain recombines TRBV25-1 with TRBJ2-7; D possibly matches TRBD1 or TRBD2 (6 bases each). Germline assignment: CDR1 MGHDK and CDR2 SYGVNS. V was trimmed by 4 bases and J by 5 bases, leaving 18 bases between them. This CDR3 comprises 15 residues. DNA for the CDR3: TGTGCCAGCAGTGGGCCCCCGGAGGGGGTCGACGAGCAGTACTTC. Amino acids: CASSGPPEGVDEQYF.

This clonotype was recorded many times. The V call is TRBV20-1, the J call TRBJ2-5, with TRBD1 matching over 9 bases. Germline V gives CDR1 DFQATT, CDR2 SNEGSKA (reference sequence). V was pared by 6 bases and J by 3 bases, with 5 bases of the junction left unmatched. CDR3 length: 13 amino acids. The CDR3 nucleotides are TGCAGTGCCCCGGGACAGGGCAAAGAGACCCAGTACTTC. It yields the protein CSAPGQGKETQYF.

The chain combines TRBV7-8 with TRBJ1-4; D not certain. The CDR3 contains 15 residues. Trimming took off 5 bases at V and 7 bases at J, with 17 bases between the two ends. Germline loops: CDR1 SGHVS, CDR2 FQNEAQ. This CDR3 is CASSLDVPRGEKLFF. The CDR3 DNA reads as TGTGCCAGCAGCCTCGACGTTCCCCGCGGTGAAAAACTGTTTTTT.

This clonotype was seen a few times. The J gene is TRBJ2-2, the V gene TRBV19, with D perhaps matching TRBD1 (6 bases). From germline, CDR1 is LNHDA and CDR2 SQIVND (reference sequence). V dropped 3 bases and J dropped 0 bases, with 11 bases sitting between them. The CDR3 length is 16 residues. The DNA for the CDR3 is TGTGCCAGTAGTATCTCACAGGGATCGAACACCGGGGAGCTGTTTTTT. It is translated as CASSISQGSNTGELFF.

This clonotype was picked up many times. The CDR3 nucleotides read TGCAGTGCTAGACCGGGGTCAACTAATGAAAAACTGTTTTTT. Protein: CSARPGSTNEKLFF. The chain is built from TRBV20-1 and TRBJ1-4; D is uncertain. Germline CDR1 is DFQATT and CDR2 is SNEGSKA (reference sequence). This CDR3 spans 14 amino acids. V dropped 2 bases and J dropped 0 bases, with 7 bases sitting between them.

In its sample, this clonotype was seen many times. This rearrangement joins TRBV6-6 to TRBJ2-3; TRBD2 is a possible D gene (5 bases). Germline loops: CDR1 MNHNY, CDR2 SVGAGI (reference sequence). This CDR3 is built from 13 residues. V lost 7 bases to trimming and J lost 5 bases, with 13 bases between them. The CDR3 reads CASNPVAGDTQYF. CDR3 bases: TGTGCCAGCAACCCGGTCGCGGGAGATACGCAGTATTTT.

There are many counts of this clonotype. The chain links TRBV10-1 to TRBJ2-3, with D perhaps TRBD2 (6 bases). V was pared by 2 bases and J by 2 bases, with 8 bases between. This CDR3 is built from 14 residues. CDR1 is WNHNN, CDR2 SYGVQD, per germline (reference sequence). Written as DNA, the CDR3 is TGCGCCAGCAGTGAGGAGGGACTCACAGATACGCAGTATTTT. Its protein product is CASSEEGLTDTQYF.